This is a list of T cell receptor beta chains from one sample in a study of human T cells and chemical hapten exposure. Via MiXCR, TCRdb re-called the RACE reads, giving one row per CDR3 protein. The sample lists tens of thousands of distinct CDR3 sequences; over 8% were seen once. Sample: whole blood. The receptors here all came from a female donor in good health. Some clones in this sample may be carry-over from other donors' samples. The CDR3 runs from the conserved cysteine through the conserved F or W. The D gene is left open where the match is weak. Expanded clones are given a class, and other clones once, few, many or no size at all.

>TRBD1|TRBJ2-7|few|TRBV20-1
CSARDATGTGLLYEQYF
TGCAGTGCTAGAGATGCCACGGGGACAGGGCTCCTCTACGAGCAGTACTTC
>NA|TRBJ2-2|few|TRBV27
CASAPGEFVGELFF
TGTGCCAGCGCTCCAGGCGAGTTTGTCGGGGAGCTGTTTTTT
>TRBD2|TRBJ2-1|NA|TRBV5-1
CASSLRLAGDNEQFF
TGCGCCAGCAGCTTGAGGCTAGCGGGGGACAATGAGCAGTTCTTC
>TRBD1|TRBJ1-5|many|TRBV6-6
CASSPTGTGDQPQHF
TGTGCCAGCAGCCCCACCGGGACAGGAGATCAGCCCCAGCATTTT
>NA|TRBJ1-1|many|TRBV2
CASRDNGVEAFF
TGTGCCAGCAGAGACAACGGTGTTGAAGCTTTCTTT
>NA|TRBJ1-1|few|TRBV7-2
CASSLGAQTEAFF
TGTGCCAGCAGCTTGGGAGCCCAGACTGAAGCTTTCTTT
>NA|TRBJ2-2|few|TRBV7-2
CASSLVQLTAGELFF
TGTGCCAGCAGCTTAGTCCAATTAACGGCCGGGGAGCTGTTTTTT
>TRBD2|TRBJ2-7|many|TRBV28
CASSAAGGPVHQYF
TGTGCCAGCAGCGCAGCGGGAGGGCCGGTTCACCAGTACTTC
>NA|TRBJ2-3|NA|TRBV7-2
CASRSSVPDTQYF
TGTGCCAGCAGAAGTAGCGTCCCAGATACGCAGTATTTT
>TRBD2|TRBJ2-1|few|TRBV7-2
CASSHTMGPGLAAYNEQFF
TGTGCCAGCAGTCACACTATGGGACCGGGACTAGCCGCCTACAATGAGCAGTTCTTC
>TRBD1|TRBJ2-1|NA|TRBV7-8
CASSLPTVDRFTYNEQFF
TGTGCCAGCAGCTTACCAACCGTGGACAGGTTCACCTACAATGAGCAGTTCTTC
>NA|TRBJ2-3|few|TRBV6-5
CASSYSGTSTDTQYF
TGTGCCAGCAGTTACTCCGGGACAAGCACAGATACGCAGTATTTT
>TRBD2|TRBJ2-2|NA|TRBV12-3/TRBV12-4
CASRDTSVGELFF
TGTGCCAGCAGGGATACTAGCGTCGGGGAGCTGTTTTTT
>NA|TRBJ2-7|few|TRBV7-2
CASSLRRGEQYF
TGTGCCAGCAGCTTACGTCGGGGCGAGCAGTACTTC
>NA|TRBJ1-1|NA|TRBV10-3
CAISEGGPAFF
TGTGCCATCAGTGAGGGGGGTCCAGCTTTCTTT
>NA|TRBJ2-4|many|TRBV29-1
CSVVFDGLAKNIQYF
TGCAGCGTTGTATTCGACGGTCTAGCCAAAAACATTCAGTACTTC
>NA|TRBJ1-1|few|TRBV20-1
CSASGWGNTEAFF
TGCAGTGCTAGTGGTTGGGGAAACACTGAAGCTTTCTTT
>TRBD2|TRBJ2-2|many|TRBV7-9
CASSQRERSTGELFF
TGTGCCAGCAGTCAGCGGGAGCGTAGCACCGGGGAGCTGTTTTTT
>TRBD1|TRBJ1-1|NA|TRBV4-2
CASSQTGGAYTEAFF
TGTGCCAGCAGCCAGACAGGGGGCGCGTACACTGAAGCTTTCTTT
>NA|TRBJ1-1|many|TRBV7-8
CASSLIPSAEAFF
TGTGCCAGCAGTCTCATTCCGTCCGCTGAAGCTTTCTTT
>NA|TRBJ2-5|few|TRBV20-1
CSARARERETQYF
TGCAGTGCTAGAGCACGGGAACGAGAGACCCAGTACTTC
>NA|TRBJ1-6|NA|TRBV9
CASSVEPRNSPLHF
TGTGCCAGCAGCGTAGAACCCCGGAATTCACCCCTCCACTTT
>TRBD1|TRBJ1-2|NA|TRBV10-3
CAIKGQGDDYTF
TGTGCCATCAAAGGACAGGGGGACGACTACACCTTC
>NA|TRBJ1-5|many|TRBV6-5
CASSYKSNQPQHF
TGTGCCAGCAGTTACAAGAGCAATCAGCCCCAGCATTTT
>TRBD1|TRBJ2-3|many|TRBV2
CASRGQGTDTQYF
TGTGCCAGCAGGGGACAGGGCACAGATACGCAGTATTTT
>TRBD1|TRBJ2-1|many|TRBV4-3
CASSQGTGGDNEQFF
TGCGCCAGCAGCCAAGGGACAGGGGGGGACAATGAGCAGTTCTTC
>TRBD1|TRBJ2-7|NA|TRBV2
CASSEGQGAHTSDF
TGTGCCAGCAGTGAGGGACAGGGGGCCCATACGTCGGACTTC
>TRBD2|TRBJ2-3|few|TRBV28
CASSTSGSTDTQYF
TGTGCCAGCAGTACTAGCGGAAGCACAGATACGCAGTATTTT
>TRBD2|TRBJ2-7|many|TRBV28
CASSGLAGDREQYF
TGTGCCAGCAGCGGGCTAGCGGGAGACCGGGAGCAGTACTTC
>TRBD2|TRBJ2-5|few|TRBV28
CASSSPTSGIETQYF
TGTGCCAGCAGTTCTCCGACTAGCGGGATTGAGACCCAGTACTTC
>TRBD2|TRBJ2-5|many|TRBV28
CASGASGRPETQYF
TGTGCCAGCGGAGCTAGCGGGAGGCCAGAGACCCAGTACTTC
>TRBD2|TRBJ2-7|many|TRBV6-5
CASSFSTSGRVYEQYF
TGTGCCAGCAGTTTCTCGACTAGCGGGAGGGTATACGAGCAGTACTTC
>NA|TRBJ2-3|many|TRBV28
CASSPSSLLGSDTQYF
TGTGCCAGCAGCCCATCGAGCTTACTCGGATCAGATACGCAGTATTTT
>TRBD1|TRBJ2-3|many|TRBV5-5
CASSSGTGQDTQYF
TGTGCCAGCAGCTCCGGGACAGGCCAAGATACGCAGTATTTT
>NA|TRBJ2-7|few|TRBV28
CASTLRGGPYEQYF
TGTGCCAGCACCCTGCGGGGAGGCCCCTACGAGCAGTACTTC